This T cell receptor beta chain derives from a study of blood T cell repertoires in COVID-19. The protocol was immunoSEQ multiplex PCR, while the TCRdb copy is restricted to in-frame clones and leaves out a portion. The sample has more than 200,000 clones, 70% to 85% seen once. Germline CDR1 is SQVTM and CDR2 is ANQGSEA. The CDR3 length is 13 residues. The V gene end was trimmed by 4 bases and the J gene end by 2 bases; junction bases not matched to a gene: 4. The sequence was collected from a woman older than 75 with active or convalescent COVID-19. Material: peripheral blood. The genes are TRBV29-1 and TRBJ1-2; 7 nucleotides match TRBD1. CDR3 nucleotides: TGCAGCGTTGCCCGGGACAGCAACTATGGCTACACCTTC. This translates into CSVARDSNYGYTF.